Below, 21 T cell receptor beta chains from the same sample are listed, as sequenced in a study of beta chain features in type 1 diabetes (dated by TCRdb to between 2018 and 2020). Library preparation was by the immunoSEQ multiplex PCR assay. The entire amount of isolated RNA was reverse transcribed using the High Capacity cDNA Reverse Transcription Kit, so the sequenced TCRB transcripts were expressed ones. TCRdb carries this immuneACCESS record with in-frame sequences only. Its versions omit some clonotypes, under half of them owing to an unresolved V gene in the studies checked, with the rest unexplained. Across this sample there are roughly 150,000 clones, with 7% to 9.5% seen only once. Around 0.7% of the sample is taken by the ten largest. What the authors observed across the whole study: A moderate but significant shortening of TCRB CDR3 length was observed in type 1 diabetes patients in all four CD4+ subsets.

Their antigens are not known. The sequenced sample consisted of central memory CD4+ T cells from blood. Every receptor here comes from a woman aged 25 to 39 with type 1 diabetes.

The CDR3 DNA sequence: TGTGCCACCAACGGACTACACAGCTCTGGGGCCAACGTCCTGACTTTC. It encodes CATNGLHSSGANVLTF. The chain is built from TRBV10-3 and TRBJ2-6; TRBD2 is a possible D gene (6 bases). In germline, CDR1 is ENHRY, CDR2 SYGVKD. CDR3 size: 16 residues. V lost 10 bases, J lost 0 bases, and 16 bases lay in between.

The CDR3 DNA is TGCGCCAGCAGCCAAGCCCTGGACTATCGAGGGGAGACCCAGTACTTC. Translated, it gives CASSQALDYRGETQYF. This chain uses TRBV4-1 with TRBJ2-5, with a possible D match to TRBD2 (6 bases). The CDR3 extends over 16 amino acids. CDR1 MGHRA and CDR2 YSYEKL come from the germline V gene. Trimming took off 1 base at V and 5 bases at J, with 17 bases between the two ends.

The chain carries TRBV6-5 and TRBJ1-2; D gene ambiguous. CDR3 size: 14 residues. V was pared by 6 bases and J by 1 base, with 12 bases between. Germline values: CDR1 MNHEY, CDR2 SVGAGI. CDR3 region: CASRPQAINYGYTF. In DNA form, the CDR3 reads TGTGCCAGCAGACCCCAGGCGATTAACTATGGCTACACCTTC.

This clone was detected a few times. This sample also contains other DNA sequences that code for the same CDR3. The V and J genes are TRBV19 and TRBJ2-2; no clear D. The CDR3 spans 14 residues. The V gene lost 3 bases and the J gene lost 6 bases, with 11 bases spanning the gap. The germline gives CDR1 LNHDA, CDR2 SQIVND (reference sequence). In DNA, the CDR3 is TGTGCCAGTAGTATTGTCGGTCTCGCCGGGGAGCTGTTTTTT. This translates into CASSIVGLAGELFF. Full variable domain (outside the CDR3, taken from reference TRBV19 and TRBJ2-2): DGGITQSPKYLFRKEGQNVTLSCEQNLNHDAMYWYRQDPGQGLRLIYYSQIVNDFQKGDIAEGYSVSREKKESFPLTVTSAQKNPTAFYLCASSIVGLAGELFFGEGSRLTVL.

J is TRBJ2-7 and V is TRBV19; tentatively, D is TRBD2 (6 bases). The CDR3 runs 14 residues. Per germline, CDR1 LNHDA and CDR2 SQIVND (reference sequence). V was clipped by 6 bases and J by 0 bases, with 12 bases between them. CDR3: CASSPGLTSYEQYF. As DNA, the CDR3 is TGTGCCAGTAGCCCGGGACTGACCTCCTACGAGCAGTACTTC.

This clone occurred many times. The chain's CDR3 is CSVEPGQGDEQYF. CDR3 bases: TGCAGCGTTGAACCGGGACAGGGCGACGAGCAGTACTTC. The rearrangement joins TRBV29-1 to TRBJ2-7, with 9 nucleotides matching TRBD1. The CDR3 runs to 13 residues. With V trimmed by 2 bases and J by 5 bases, 4 bases remained unmatched. Looked up from germline, CDR1 is SQVTM and CDR2 is ANQGSEA.

The gene calls are TRBV6-5 and TRBJ2-1; D uncertain. The CDR3 sequence is 15 residues long. V shed 5 bases and J shed 3 bases, with 14 bases lying between them. CDR1 is MNHEY, CDR2 SVGAGI, per germline. CDR3 DNA sequence: TGTGCCAGCAGTCCCCCAGGCGCTATCTACAATGAGCAGTTCTTC. The encoded protein is CASSPPGAIYNEQFF.

This clone was detected only a few times. The chain has TRBV5-1 and TRBJ2-7; possible D gene TRBD2, 5 bases. The CDR3 is 14 residues long. Germline values: CDR1 SGHRS, CDR2 YFSETQ. Between the trimmed V and J ends, which lost 4 bases and 2 bases, there was a span of 13 bases. CDR3 sequence (DNA): TGCGCCAGCAGCCCCTTTGAGGGAACCTACGAGCAGTACTTC. It encodes CASSPFEGTYEQYF.

This clone has a handful of counts. This chain links TRBV6-1 with TRBJ1-5; D call uncertain. Germline CDR1 is MNHNS and CDR2 is SASEGT. Trimming shortened V by 1 base and J by 7 bases, and 14 bases separated the two germline ends. CDR3 length equals 15 residues. In DNA form, the CDR3 reads TGTGCCAGCAGTGAAGGGGGAGGTTTTGGGCAGCCCCAGCATTTT. Translation gives CASSEGGGFGQPQHF.

The V call is TRBV2, the J call TRBJ1-1, with a possible D match to TRBD1 (5 bases). V gave up 3 bases and J gave up 1 base, with 6 bases separating them. Germline values: CDR1 SNHLY, CDR2 FYNNEI. The CDR3 spans 13 residues. The CDR3, as DNA: TGTGCCAGCAGTGACCAGGGGAACACTGAAGCTTTCTTT. It yields the protein CASSDQGNTEAFF.

There are a few counts of this clone. The chain carries TRBV27 and TRBJ2-1, with TRBD2 matching 8 bases. With V trimmed by 5 bases and J by 3 bases, 9 bases remained unmatched. CDR3 length equals 16 residues. Per germline, CDR1 MNHEY and CDR2 SMNVEV (reference sequence). The DNA for the CDR3 is TGTGCCAGCAGTCCCAACCGAGCGGGAGTCTACAATGAGCAGTTCTTC. As protein: CASSPNRAGVYNEQFF.

The CDR3 region is CASSLGHNNEQFF. The CDR3 DNA follows: TGTGCCAGCAGCTTAGGACATAACAATGAGCAGTTCTTC. The rearrangement links TRBV7-3 to TRBJ2-1, with D perhaps TRBD1 (5 bases). Trimming took 2 bases from V and 5 from J, leaving 7 bases between them. CDR1 SGHTA and CDR2 FQGTGA come from the germline V gene. The CDR3 extends over 13 amino acids.

Regarding this clone: At the DNA level, this CDR3 is encoded by other sequences in the same sample as well. The chain uses TRBV7-3 and TRBJ2-5; 7 nucleotides line up with TRBD2. After removal of 1 base from V and 5 bases from J, the junction contained 1 base not matched to a gene. Per the germline V gene, CDR1 is SGHTA and CDR2 is FQGTGA. CDR3 length: 13 residues. The CDR3 region has the DNA TGTGCCAGCAGCTTAAGGGAGGGGGAGACCCAGTACTTC. Translated, it gives CASSLREGETQYF.

V and J are TRBV4-2 and TRBJ2-7; TRBD2 aligns across 7 bases. J gave up 1 base and V 1 base, and 13 bases lay outside the gene matches. The CDR3 consists of 18 residues. The germline V gene has CDR1 LGHNA and CDR2 YNFKEQ. In nucleotides, the CDR3 is TGTGCCAGCAGCCAAGGACTCGGAGTGGGACTATTGTCCTACGAGCAGTACTTC. It encodes CASSQGLGVGLLSYEQYF.

This clone has only a few counts. The chain employs TRBV11-3 and TRBJ2-1; TRBD2 aligns across 12 bases. The CDR3 extends over 16 amino acids. Trimming cost V 5 bases and J 4 bases; bases outside gene matches: 6. CDR1 is SGHNT and CDR2 is YENEEA in the germline V gene. The CDR3, as DNA: TGTGCCAGCAGCCCGGGGACTAGCGGGCAATACAATGAGCAGTTCTTC. Translation: CASSPGTSGQYNEQFF.

The chain carries TRBV5-4 and TRBJ2-7; D gene uncertain. Trimming took off 0 bases at V and 2 bases at J, with 6 bases between the two ends. CDR1 and CDR2 from the germline V gene are SGHNT and YYREEE (reference sequence). This CDR3 comprises 13 residues. CDR3 sequence reads: CASSLELAYEQYF. In DNA, the CDR3 is TGTGCCAGCAGCTTGGAGCTAGCCTACGAGCAGTACTTC.

The V and J genes are TRBV11-3 and TRBJ1-1; no firm D call. Germline V CDR1 and CDR2: SGHNT, YENEEA. The CDR3 contains 13 residues. With 2 bases removed from V and 5 bases from J, the gap between germline ends came to 9 bases. CDR3 protein: CASSLIGGTEAFF. The CDR3 nucleotides read TGTGCCAGCAGCTTAATTGGAGGAACTGAAGCTTTCTTT.

The J gene is TRBJ1-1, the V gene TRBV18; D is undetermined. Germline CDR1 and CDR2: KGHSH and LQKENI. V was pared by 4 bases and J by 8 bases, with 11 bases between. This CDR3 contains 12 residues. The CDR3 loop reads CASSQHPQEAFF. The DNA for the CDR3 is TGTGCCAGCTCACAACACCCCCAGGAAGCTTTCTTT.

This clone occurred a few times. J is TRBJ1-2 and V is TRBV7-8, with 7 nucleotides matching TRBD1. Trimming removed 5 bases from V and 2 bases from J; junction bases left unmatched: 5. The CDR3 contains 14 residues. Germline V gene data show CDR1 as SGHVS and CDR2 as FQNEAQ. CDR3 region: CASSQPTGNYGYTF. In DNA form, the CDR3 reads TGTGCCAGCAGCCAGCCGACAGGGAACTATGGCTACACCTTC.

This clone has more than one count but fewer than ten. CDR3 region: CASSEGLFAEAFF. CDR3 in DNA: TGTGCCAGCAGCGAGGGACTGTTCGCTGAAGCTTTCTTT. This chain uses TRBV2 with TRBJ1-1; TRBD1 might be the D (5 bases). Trimming left V 6 bases short and J 6 bases short, with 14 bases between. The CDR3 sequence is 13 residues long. Germline CDR1 reads SNHLY; CDR2 reads FYNNEI.

The J gene is TRBJ2-7, the V gene TRBV7-2, with 14 bases matching TRBD2. This CDR3 region has 16 residues. V shed 5 bases and J 7 bases; nucleotides not matched to a gene: 10. Germline V gene sequence: CDR1 SGHTA, CDR2 FQGNSA. CDR3 sequence reads: CASSPTTSGRAWEQYF. The DNA of the CDR3 is TGTGCCAGCAGCCCTACGACTAGCGGGAGGGCGTGGGAGCAGTACTTC.